A selection of T cell receptor beta chains follows, all from one sample in a study of T cell clonotyping in hematopoietic cell transplantation. Sequenced by immunoSEQ multiplex PCR; TCRdb stores in-frame clones only, minus some. The sample carries some 13,000 clones, approximately 80% recorded once. The sequences come from peripheral blood mononuclear cells, collected before stem cell transplant. The receptors were gathered from a man between 60 and 75 years old with acute myeloid leukemia. Some clones in this sample may be carry-over from other donors' samples. The CDR3 runs from the conserved cysteine through the conserved F or W. A D gene is named only where the DNA matches it firmly. A row's size may be missing; if present it is once, few, many or a size class.

len,d_gene,abundance,v_gene,j_gene,CDR3aa,CDR3nt
13,NA,NA,TRBV7-7,TRBJ2-5,CASSPGGVETQYF,TGTGCCAGCAGCCCCGGTGGGGTAGAGACCCAGTACTTC
15,TRBD1,once,TRBV5-4,TRBJ1-4,CASSTGAATNEKLFF,TGTGCCAGCAGCACAGGGGCGGCAACTAATGAAAAACTGTTTTTT
14,NA,NA,TRBV9,TRBJ1-6,CASSGDGRDSPLHF,TGTGCCAGCAGCGGAGACGGGCGAGATTCACCCCTCCACTTT
18,NA,NA,TRBV7-9,TRBJ1-1,CASSLPPQVLSLGTEAFF,TGTGCCAGCAGCTTACCTCCCCAGGTGCTATCGCTGGGCACTGAAGCTTTCTTT
15,NA,once,TRBV7-7,TRBJ2-3,CASSLSAQPLDTQYF,TGTGCCAGCAGCTTAAGTGCGCAGCCTTTGGATACGCAGTATTTT
15,NA,NA,TRBV30,TRBJ2-3,CAWTLTGGGTDTQYF,TGTGCCTGGACTTTGACTGGGGGCGGCACAGATACGCAGTATTTT
13,TRBD1,NA,TRBV6-6,TRBJ1-2,CASSGQGRHGYTF,TGTGCCAGCAGTGGACAGGGAAGGCATGGCTACACCTTC
13,NA,few,TRBV4-2,TRBJ1-2,CASSQDRGDGYTF,TGTGCCAGCAGCCAAGACAGGGGAGATGGCTACACCTTC
13,TRBD2,NA,TRBV2,TRBJ2-1,CASRDYFYNEQFF,TGTGCCAGCCGGGACTACTTCTACAATGAGCAGTTCTTC
15,TRBD1,NA,TRBV4-1,TRBJ1-1,CASSPRQGKNTEAFF,TGCGCCAGCAGCCCTAGACAGGGGAAGAACACTGAAGCTTTCTTT
15,TRBD2,NA,TRBV2,TRBJ2-5,CASSGVSGSQETQYF,TGTGCCAGCAGTGGGGTTAGCGGGAGCCAAGAGACCCAGTACTTC
13,NA,NA,TRBV27,TRBJ2-7,CATSTVGGTEQYF,TGTGCCACATCGACAGTTGGGGGGACAGAGCAGTACTTC
13,NA,NA,TRBV6-1,TRBJ2-7,CASRWSSSYEQYF,TGTGCCAGCAGATGGAGTTCCTCCTACGAGCAGTACTTC
15,NA,NA,TRBV7-2,TRBJ1-4,CASSPARTTNEKLFF,TGTGCCAGCAGCCCTGCGAGGACAACTAATGAAAAACTGTTTTTT
11,TRBD2,NA,TRBV11-3,TRBJ2-7,CASSLFCVGGF,TGTGCCAGCAGCTTATTCTGCGTCGGGGGGTTC
13,NA,NA,TRBV4-2,TRBJ1-2,CASSQGRADDYTF,TGTGCCAGCAGCCAAGGCAGGGCAGATGACTACACCTTC
14,NA,NA,TRBV5-1,TRBJ2-7,CASRRDTGWEEQYF,TGCGCCAGCAGACGGGACACCGGCTGGGAGGAGCAGTACTTC
15,NA,once,TRBV7-2,TRBJ2-3,CASSLGGTGTDTQYF,TGTGCCAGCAGCTTAGGGGGGACCGGCACAGATACGCAGTATTTT
15,TRBD1,NA,TRBV5-1,TRBJ1-2,CASSSTGGGFYGYTF,TGCGCCAGCAGCAGCACAGGGGGCGGCTTCTATGGCTACACCTTC
15,NA,few,TRBV9,TRBJ2-3,CASSVDDSRTDTQYF,TGTGCCAGCAGCGTAGACGACAGCCGCACAGATACGCAGTATTTT
14,NA,NA,TRBV30,TRBJ1-6,CAWGGVSYNSPLHF,TGTGCCTGGGGAGGGGTGTCCTATAATTCACCCCTCCACTTT
13,NA,NA,TRBV6-5,TRBJ1-2,CASTLGVAYGYTF,TGTGCCAGCACCCTTGGGGTAGCTTATGGCTACACCTTC
15,NA,NA,TRBV5-4,TRBJ1-3,CASSLEARVDNTIYF,TGTGCCAGCAGCTTGGAGGCCAGGGTCGACAACACCATATATTTT
14,NA,NA,TRBV4-2,TRBJ1-3,CASSQENRADTIYF,TGTGCCAGCAGCCAAGAGAACAGGGCAGACACCATATATTTT
12,NA,NA,TRBV6-5,TRBJ2-1,CASSRDYNEQFF,TGTGCCAGCAGCCGGGACTACAATGAGCAGTTCTTC
15,NA,NA,TRBV18,TRBJ2-7,CASSPPTGAPVEQYF,TGTGCCAGCTCACCCCCTACGGGGGCTCCGGTCGAGCAGTACTTC
12,NA,NA,TRBV25-1,TRBJ1-1,CASSRVSTEAFF,TGTGCCAGCAGTCGGGTGAGCACTGAAGCTTTCTTT
15,TRBD1,NA,TRBV7-2,TRBJ2-3,CASSRQGANTDTQYF,TGTGCCAGCAGCCGACAGGGGGCAAACACAGATACGCAGTATTTT
13,NA,few,TRBV7-9,TRBJ2-1,CASSWRDYNEQFF,TGTGCCAGCAGCTGGCGGGATTACAATGAGCAGTTCTTC
15,NA,few,TRBV2,TRBJ1-5,CASSPGLLSNQPQHF,TGTGCCAGTTCCCCGGGACTCCTTTCTAATCAGCCCCAGCATTTT
14,NA,NA,TRBV2,TRBJ1-5,CASSEELLEEPQHF,TGTGCCAGCAGTGAAGAGCTGTTGGAGGAGCCCCAGCATTTT
14,NA,NA,TRBV11-3,TRBJ1-2,CASSLDSEDYGYTF,TGTGCCAGCAGCTTAGACTCCGAGGACTATGGCTACACCTTC
13,NA,few,TRBV30,TRBJ1-1,CAWSRAGNTEAFF,TGTGCCTGGAGTAGGGCAGGGAACACTGAAGCTTTCTTT
13,NA,NA,TRBV6-6,TRBJ2-7,CASSLASSYEQYF,TGTGCCAGCAGTTTAGCCAGCTCCTACGAGCAGTACTTC
12,NA,NA,TRBV6-1,TRBJ2-1,CASSEARDEQFF,TGTGCCAGCAGTGAAGCGCGGGATGAGCAGTTCTTC
14,NA,NA,TRBV5-6,TRBJ2-7,CASSSTQGYHEQYF,TGTGCCAGCAGCTCGACTCAGGGGTACCACGAGCAGTACTTC